The clone carrying this T cell receptor beta chain was observed a handful of times. Its antigen is undetermined. TCRdb used MiXCR to reprocess the reads, holding one entry per CDR3 protein. The table lists 70,000 or so distinct CDR3 sequences, more than 25% of them singletons. The data were obtained in a study of T cell repertoires in cytomegalovirus infection. The CDR3 totals 13 residues. Trimming left V 4 bases short and J 5 bases short, with 9 bases between. The germline V gene has CDR1 SGHTA and CDR2 FQGTGA. The source is a human donor in good health (CMV status not recorded). Some clones in this sample may be carry-over from other donors' samples. The chain is built from TRBV7-3 and TRBJ2-1; possibly TRBD2 for D (5 bases). The sample here was CD8+ T cells from cultured PBMCs, taken from culture after CMV antigen stimulation. CDR3 DNA: TGTGCCAGCAGCTCCCCGGGAAACAATGAGCAGTTCTTC. Translating gives CASSSPGNNEQFF.